Following are 26 T cell receptor beta chains from one sample sequenced in a study of blood T cells in healthy people across ages. With a J-beta primer mix and a sample-barcoded 5' primer, a second PCR ran about 7 to 11 cycles. MiXCR was run by TCRdb on the 5' RACE reads, yielding one entry per CDR3 protein. This table holds roughly 680,000 distinct CDR3 sequences, 45% to 50% found once. The sequenced sample was blood. These receptors all stem from a woman aged 55-69 years in good health.

The V and J genes are TRBV20-1 and TRBJ1-1; a weak D match, TRBD1 (6 bases). V lost 0 bases to trimming and J lost 10 bases, with 18 bases between them. The CDR3 consists of 14 residues. CDR1 is DFQATT and CDR2 is SNEGSKA in the germline V gene (reference sequence). CDR3 nucleotides: TGCAGTGCTAGAGACTATAACAGGGTCAATGGAGCTTTCTTT. Translation gives CSARDYNRVNGAFF.

The chain is built from TRBV10-3 and TRBJ1-5; 9 positions match TRBD1. The CDR3 extends over 14 amino acids. In germline, CDR1 is ENHRY, CDR2 SYGVKD. Trimming removed 10 bases from V and 2 bases from J; junction bases left unmatched: 6. The CDR3 loop is CATGGDRGNQPQHF. The CDR3 DNA reads TGTGCCACGGGAGGGGACAGGGGCAATCAGCCCCAGCATTTT.

This chain uses TRBV29-1 with TRBJ2-5; 8 bases agree with TRBD2. Germline CDR1 is SQVTM and CDR2 is ANQGSEA. The V segment lost 8 bases and the J segment 5 bases; nucleotides outside the gene matches: 10. The CDR3 is made up of 13 amino acids. DNA of the CDR3: TGCAGCTCCGGGACTGGCGGGAGGGAGACCCAGTACTTC. Translation: CSSGTGGRETQYF.

As to this clonotype: At one of its ends the junction is not consistent with the germline gene, which may arise from a read error. This chain connects TRBV3-1 to TRBJ1-3; D is unclear. The CDR3 covers 15 residues. Per the germline V gene, CDR1 is LGHDT and CDR2 is YNNKEL (reference sequence). CDR3 bases: TGTGCCAGCACCCAAGGAACTCGCTCTGGAAACACCATATATTTT. Protein: CASTQGTRSGNTIYF.

The chain uses TRBV4-2 and TRBJ2-2; weak D call: TRBD2 (5 bases). V was clipped by 2 bases and J by 1 base, with 14 bases between them. The CDR3 has 17 amino acids. Germline assignment: CDR1 LGHNA and CDR2 YNFKEQ. The DNA of the CDR3 is TGTGCCAGCAGCCAATATTCTAGCTCCTGGAACACCGGGGAGCTGTTTTTT. It specifies CASSQYSSSWNTGELFF.

This clonotype was counted only a few times. CDR3 sequence reads: CASSPPTGMNTEAFF. Written as DNA, the CDR3 is TGTGCCAGCAGCCCCCCGACAGGGATGAACACTGAAGCTTTCTTT. The chain is built from TRBV28 and TRBJ1-1, with TRBD1 matching over 7 bases. Germline V gene data show CDR1 as MDHEN and CDR2 as SYDVKM. CDR3 length equals 15 residues. V shed 6 bases, J shed 0 bases, and the junction held 7 bases outside the gene matches.

V gene TRBV28 combines with J gene TRBJ2-1; no clear D gene. Trimming left V 2 bases short and J 13 bases short, with 21 bases between. The CDR3 loop spans 15 amino acids. Germline assignment: CDR1 MDHEN and CDR2 SYDVKM. CDR3 sequence (DNA): TGTGCCAGCAGTTTAATAGGGAATAGTGTGGAGACCCAGTTCTTC. It codes for CASSLIGNSVETQFF.

This chain links TRBV28 with TRBJ1-5, with 8 bases that match TRBD1. This CDR3 contains 15 residues. CDR1 and CDR2 (germline): MDHEN, SYDVKM. V shed 4 bases, J shed 5 bases, and the junction held 7 bases outside the gene matches. Here the CDR3 reads CASSSHGQGYQPQHF. The CDR3 bases are TGTGCCAGCAGTTCCCACGGACAGGGATATCAGCCCCAGCATTTT.

This sequence joins TRBV3-1 and TRBJ2-1; 7 bases align to TRBD2. Trimming cost V 4 bases and J 13 bases; bases outside gene matches: 10. Germline CDR1 and CDR2: LGHDT and YNNKEL (reference sequence). The length of the CDR3 is 13 residues. In nucleotides, the CDR3 is TGTGCCAGCAGCCCCCTAGACGGGAGGACACAGTTCTTC. This translates into CASSPLDGRTQFF.

The chain couples TRBV29-1 to TRBJ1-2, with D tentatively TRBD1 (5 bases). CDR3 length: 13 residues. Deletions cut 6 bases from V and 8 bases from J, with 19 bases between. Looked up from germline, CDR1 is SQVTM and CDR2 is ANQGSEA. CDR3 bases: TGCAGCGTCCGTGAATGGGGGACGCGCGGCTACACCTTC. Translated: CSVREWGTRGYTF.

This clonotype was picked up a small number of times. The CDR3 coding sequence is TGCAGTGCTAGTGGTCTACAGGGGGTTGATGAGCAGTACTTC. It translates to CSASGLQGVDEQYF. The chain employs TRBV20-1 and TRBJ2-7, with 8 positions matching TRBD1. The CDR3 has 14 amino acids. Unmatched junction bases numbered 11, after V lost 3 bases and J lost 7 bases. Germline assignment: CDR1 DFQATT and CDR2 SNEGSKA (reference sequence).

The J gene is TRBJ2-5, the V gene TRBV10-3; no reliable D call. Germline V lookup: CDR1 ENHRY, CDR2 SYGVKD. The CDR3 consists of 15 residues. Trimming took 4 bases from V and 0 from J, leaving 12 bases between them. The CDR3 sequence: CAISVNPANQETQYF. Here the CDR3 DNA reads TGTGCCATCAGTGTAAACCCGGCTAACCAAGAGACCCAGTACTTC.

The chain carries TRBV20-1 and TRBJ1-2, with D perhaps TRBD1 (6 bases). Per germline, CDR1 DFQATT and CDR2 SNEGSKA (reference sequence). The V end lost 3 bases, the J end lost 12 bases, and 20 bases lay between the germline ends. The CDR3 has 13 residues. The CDR3 spells CSARPGGQGVHTF. The DNA of the CDR3 is TGCAGTGCTAGGCCCGGGGGCCAGGGTGTGCACACCTTC.

V and J are TRBV14 and TRBJ2-2; maybe TRBD1 (7 bases). V lost 5 bases and J 0 bases, leaving 16 bases between the germline ends. In germline, CDR1 is SGHDN, CDR2 FVKESK. The CDR3 covers 17 residues. CDR3 nucleotide sequence: TGTGCCAGCAGCTCACTTCAGGGGGGCGCGAACACCGGGGAGCTGTTTTTT. Translated: CASSSLQGGANTGELFF.

The chain is built from TRBV9 and TRBJ2-7, with D maybe TRBD2 (5 bases). Germline CDR1 is SGDLS and CDR2 is YYNGEE. V was shortened by 4 bases and J by 2 bases, with 19 bases between the two germline ends. The CDR3 runs 16 residues. The CDR3 protein is CASSPSPKRTPYEQYF. As DNA, the CDR3 is TGTGCCAGCAGCCCCTCGCCGAAGCGGACCCCCTACGAGCAGTACTTC.

This clonotype was counted between two and nine times. The rearrangement joins TRBV4-3 to TRBJ2-1; TRBD2 matches 9 bases. Germline CDR1 reads LGHNA; CDR2 reads YSLEER. The CDR3 consists of 17 residues. V was pared by 3 bases and J by 4 bases, with 10 bases of the junction left unmatched. In DNA, the CDR3 is TGCGCCAGCAGCCATGACACCGGGACTAGCAGTTACAATGAGCAGTTCTTC. Translation: CASSHDTGTSSYNEQFF.

The CDR3 bases are TGTGCCAGTAGCGGACTAGCGGGAGGTTGGTCCTACAATGAGCAGTACTTC. Its protein product is CASSGLAGGWSYNEQYF. The chain recombines TRBV19 with TRBJ2-1; 14 bases agree with TRBD2. The J call is doubtful: the DNA matches TRBJ2-7 better. The germline V gene encodes CDR1 LNHDA and CDR2 SQIVND (reference sequence). The CDR3 is made up of 17 amino acids.

The chain couples TRBV7-2 to TRBJ1-2; D perhaps matches TRBD1 (5 bases). Germline CDR1 and CDR2: SGHTA and FQGNSA. The ends were cut back, 5 bases at V and 3 bases at J, with 13 bases in the middle. The CDR3 is made up of 14 amino acids. CDR3 bases: TGTGCCAGCAGCCCACACCTGGGGGACTATGGCTACACCTTC. As protein: CASSPHLGDYGYTF.

Concerning this clonotype: At one boundary the junction diverges from the germline segment, which might be a read error. The chain employs TRBV28 and TRBJ1-2, with TRBD1 matching over 9 bases. The germline V gene has CDR1 MDHEN and CDR2 SYDVKM. The CDR3 spans 15 residues. CDR3 protein: CASRSGTGPNYGYTF. CDR3 in DNA: TGCGCCAGCCGAAGCGGGACAGGGCCTAACTATGGCTACACCTTC.

The chain couples TRBV4-2 to TRBJ2-5; 8 bases fit TRBD1. Losses at the gene ends were 5 bases for V and 10 bases for J; bases not matched to a gene: 18. The CDR3 loop spans 16 amino acids. Germline CDR1 is LGHNA and CDR2 is YNFKEQ. CDR3 loop: CASSDLWVGQGSIQYF. Written as DNA, the CDR3 is TGTGCCAGCAGCGACCTGTGGGTTGGACAGGGATCGATCCAGTACTTC.

This chain uses TRBV10-3 with TRBJ2-1, with D perhaps matching TRBD2 (5 bases). This CDR3 has 16 residues. V dropped 0 bases and J dropped 4 bases, with 13 bases sitting between them. In germline, CDR1 is ENHRY, CDR2 SYGVKD. Written as DNA, the CDR3 is TGTGCCATCAGTGAGTCGGAGGATAGGGTATACAATGAGCAGTTCTTC. It codes for CAISESEDRVYNEQFF.

The CDR3 region is CSASGRGYTF. CDR3 in DNA: TGCAGTGCGTCCGGGAGAGGCTACACCTTC. J is TRBJ1-2 and V is TRBV20-1; D remains unclear. The CDR3 is made up of 10 amino acids. Germline-derived CDR1 and CDR2 are DFQATT and SNEGSKA (reference sequence). Trimming left V 6 bases short and J 8 bases short, with 10 bases between.

CDR3 DNA sequence: TGTGCCAGCAGCACGGAAAGTTTTGGGGTAGCCAAAAACATTCAGTACTTC. It encodes CASSTESFGVAKNIQYF. V is TRBV7-2 and J is TRBJ2-4; D gene unclear. This CDR3 has 17 residues. V was clipped by 5 bases and J by 0 bases, with 17 bases between them. The germline V gene encodes CDR1 SGHTA and CDR2 FQGNSA.

The gene calls are TRBV4-2 and TRBJ2-6; the D gene is possibly TRBD1 (5 bases). V shed 4 bases and J shed 0 bases, with 13 bases lying between them. The CDR3 has 17 amino acids. The germline gives CDR1 LGHNA, CDR2 YNFKEQ. Here the CDR3 DNA reads TGTGCCAGCAGCCTAAGAGACAGTTTCTCTGGGGCCAACGTCCTGACTTTC. Residues: CASSLRDSFSGANVLTF.

On this clonotype itself: One end of the junction fails to match germline, which may point to a read error. The chain combines TRBV12-3 or TRBV12-4 with TRBJ2-4; TRBD2 aligns across 7 bases. The CDR3 has 17 residues. The chain's CDR3 is CASSVVLAEEAENIQYF. DNA of the CDR3: TGTGCCAGCAGTGTGGTGCTAGCGGAAGAAGCCGAAAACATTCAGTACTTC.

This rearrangement joins TRBV4-2 to TRBJ2-5, with 8 nucleotides matching TRBD2. Judging by the DNA end, TRBJ2-7 fits better; the J call may be wrong. The CDR3 runs 15 residues. CDR1 and CDR2 from the germline V gene are LGHNA and YNFKEQ. CDR3 residues: CASSQEGLDDYEQYF. CDR3 DNA sequence: TGTGCCAGCAGCCAGGAGGGACTAGACGACTACGAGCAGTACTTC.